Each of the 12 T cell receptor delta chains below was sequenced from the same sample in a study of gamma-delta T cells after stem cell transplantation. TCRdb re-called clones from the RT-PCR reads via CATT. Of about 2,100 delta-chain clones in the sample, roughly 4.8% were seen once. The sample taken for sequencing was gamma-delta T cells. The receptor source for this set is a human donor. It is not recorded whose cells these are; they may come from a transplant donor.

In this sample, this clone is large. The same CDR3 also results from other DNA sequences found in this sample. The rearrangement joins TRDV2 to TRDJ1; 12 bases align to TRDD3. The CDR3 loop spans 19 amino acids. The germline gives CDR1 GEAIGNYY, CDR2 EKD. J was trimmed by 0 bases and V by 1 base; bases with no gene match: 11. Here the CDR3 reads CACDTLTGGYRGYTDKLIF. The CDR3 DNA sequence: TGTGCCTGTGACACTCTAACTGGGGGATACCGTGGGTACACCGATAAACTCATCTTT.

This clone was seen ten or more times. This chain uses TRDV2 with TRDJ1; the D is unclear. CDR3 size: 14 residues. Germline V CDR1 and CDR2: GEAIGNYY, EKD. The V end was cut by 3 bases, the J end by 3 bases, with 13 bases between. The CDR3 is CACDPIGSPDKLIF. Here the CDR3 DNA reads TGTGCCTGTGACCCAATTGGGTCCCCCGATAAACTCATCTTT.

A word on this clone: A single base is all that separates this from a far larger clone, so a read error is likely. The chain carries TRDV2 and TRDJ1, with 12 bases aligning to TRDD3. The V segment lost 3 bases and the J segment 0 bases; nucleotides outside the gene matches: 37. Per the germline V gene, CDR1 is GEAIGNYY and CDR2 is EKD. The CDR3 extends over 27 amino acids. Written as DNA, the CDR3 is TGTGCCTGTGACCCCTTATTCGCACACACCGCAAGTGGATGGGTACTGGGGGATACACAGGACACCGATAAACTCATCTTT. It translates to CACDPLFAHTASGWVLGDTQDTDKLIF.

This clone was observed a few times. The protein held in TCRdb is that of a much larger clone and does not match this DNA's translation at residue 16, likely because of a read error; the protein shown is translated from the DNA. V is TRDV2 and J is TRDJ1; the match to TRDD3 covers 8 bases. This CDR3 region has 19 residues. Germline V gives CDR1 GEAIGNYY, CDR2 EKD. CDR3 protein: CACETLGDTRKSYTDELIF. CDR3 in DNA: TGTGCCTGTGAAACCTTAGGGGATACCCGAAAATCGTACACCGATGAACTCATCTTT.

Comments on this clone: TCRdb's entry gives the protein of a much larger clone, which mismatches this DNA's translation at residue 6, likely from a read error; the protein reported here is translated from the DNA. The chain recombines TRDV2 with TRDJ1, with 7 positions matching TRDD3. V gave up 3 bases and J gave up 3 bases; unmatched junction bases: 9. The CDR3 runs 15 residues. The V gene's germline CDR1 is GEAIGNYY and CDR2 EKD. The DNA of the CDR3 is TGTGCCTGTGACTCTCGACTGGGGACCTCCGATAAACTCATCTTT. Encoded protein: CACDSRLGTSDKLIF.

In its sample, this clone is medium-sized (0.01 to 0.1%). Other DNA variants within this sample encode the same CDR3. The rearrangement links TRDV2 to TRDJ1, with unresolved D. V lost 1 base and J lost 0, with 17 bases in between. The length of the CDR3 is 17 residues. Germline V lookup: CDR1 GEAIGNYY, CDR2 EKD. The CDR3 loop reads CACDTVPTKGYTDKLIF. In DNA form, the CDR3 reads TGTGCCTGTGACACTGTACCGACAAAGGGGTACACCGATAAACTCATCTTT.

About this clone itself: The mismatch at residue 10 between this DNA's translation and the TCRdb protein of a much larger clone likely reflects a read error; the protein shown is translated from the DNA. V usage is TRDV2 and J usage is TRDJ1; D unclear. V was shortened by 2 bases and J by 1 base, with 19 bases between the two germline ends. The germline V gene encodes CDR1 GEAIGNYY and CDR2 EKD. The CDR3 loop spans 17 amino acids. CDR3: CACDSLLHGRRTDKLIF. In nucleotides, the CDR3 is TGTGCCTGTGACAGTTTATTGCATGGGAGACGCACCGATAAACTCATCTTT.

This clone was observed a few times. The protein that TCRdb holds for this DNA derives from a much larger clone and differs from the translated DNA at residue 12, which likely indicates a read error; the protein shown here is translated from the DNA. The chain is built from TRDV2 and TRDJ3; TRDD3 aligns across 10 bases. Per the germline V gene, CDR1 is GEAIGNYY and CDR2 is EKD. The CDR3 is 19 amino acids. CDR3 amino acids: CACDTVGDTLSRDTRQMFF. CDR3 sequence (DNA): TGTGCCTGTGACACCGTGGGGGATACACTCTCCCGGGACACCCGACAGATGTTTTTC.

V is TRDV2 and J is TRDJ1, with TRDD3 identical over 9 bases. Losses at the gene ends were 3 bases for V and 1 base for J; bases not matched to a gene: 8. CDR1 is GEAIGNYY and CDR2 is EKD in the germline V gene. The CDR3 has 16 amino acids. CDR3 nucleotide sequence: TGTGCCTGTGACCCCTGGGGGATCAGGGGCACCGATAAACTCATCTTT. Translation: CACDPWGIRGTDKLIF.

In regard to this clone: The TCRdb protein comes from a much larger clone and disagrees with this DNA's translation at residue 4, likely due to a read error; the protein given here is derived from the DNA. The rearrangement joins TRDV2 to TRDJ1, with TRDD3 identical over 13 bases. The V gene end was trimmed by 5 bases and the J gene end by 7 bases; junction bases not matched to a gene: 12. Germline V gene sequence: CDR1 GEAIGNYY, CDR2 EKD. The CDR3 totals 16 residues. This CDR3 reads CACGPIDTGGYGKLIF. The CDR3 nucleotides are TGTGCCTGTGGCCCTATCGATACTGGGGGATACGGTAAACTCATCTTT.

This clone occurred a few times. The likely explanation is a read error, given a far larger clone one base away. This chain links TRDV2 with TRDJ1; D possibly matches TRDD2 or TRDD3 (7 bases each). CDR3 length: 27 residues. V lost 4 bases and J lost 8, with 58 bases in between. In germline, CDR1 is GEAIGNYY, CDR2 EKD. In DNA form, the CDR3 reads TGTGCCTGTGATCGACTTCCTAATGAGGCTCTTGCGGATCGGATACGAGGGGGGTCGGATACGAGGAGGAAACTCATCTTT. Translating it yields CACDRLPNEALADRIRGGSDTRRKLIF.

Concerning this clone itself: A read error likely explains this, since a far larger clone differs by one base. This sample includes further DNA sequences coding for the same CDR3. The chain has TRDV2 and TRDJ1; 11 bases are a match to TRDD3. The CDR3 has 23 residues. J was trimmed by 0 bases and V by 3 bases; bases with no gene match: 26. Germline assignment: CDR1 GEAIGNYY and CDR2 EKD. CDR3 nucleotide sequence: TGTGCCTGTGACTCCATTCCCGAGGTTGGGGGATACGCAGGTCAGGGGTACACCGATAAACTCATCTTT. It is translated as CACDSIPEVGGYAGQGYTDKLIF.